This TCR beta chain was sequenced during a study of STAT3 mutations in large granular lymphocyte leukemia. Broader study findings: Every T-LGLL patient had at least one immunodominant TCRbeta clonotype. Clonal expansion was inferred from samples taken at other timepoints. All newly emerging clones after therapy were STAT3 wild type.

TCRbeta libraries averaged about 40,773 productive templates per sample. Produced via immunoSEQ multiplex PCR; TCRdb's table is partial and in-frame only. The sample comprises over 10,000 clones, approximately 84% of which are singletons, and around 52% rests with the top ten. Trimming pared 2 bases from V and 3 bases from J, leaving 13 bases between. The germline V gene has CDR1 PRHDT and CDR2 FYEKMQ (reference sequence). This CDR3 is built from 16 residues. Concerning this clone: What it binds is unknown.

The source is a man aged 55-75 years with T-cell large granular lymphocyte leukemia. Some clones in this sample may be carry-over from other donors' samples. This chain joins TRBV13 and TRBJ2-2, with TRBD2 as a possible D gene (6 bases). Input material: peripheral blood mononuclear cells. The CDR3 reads CASSLKRERDTGELFF. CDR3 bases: TGTGCCAGCAGCTTAAAACGGGAGCGGGACACCGGGGAGCTGTTTTTT.